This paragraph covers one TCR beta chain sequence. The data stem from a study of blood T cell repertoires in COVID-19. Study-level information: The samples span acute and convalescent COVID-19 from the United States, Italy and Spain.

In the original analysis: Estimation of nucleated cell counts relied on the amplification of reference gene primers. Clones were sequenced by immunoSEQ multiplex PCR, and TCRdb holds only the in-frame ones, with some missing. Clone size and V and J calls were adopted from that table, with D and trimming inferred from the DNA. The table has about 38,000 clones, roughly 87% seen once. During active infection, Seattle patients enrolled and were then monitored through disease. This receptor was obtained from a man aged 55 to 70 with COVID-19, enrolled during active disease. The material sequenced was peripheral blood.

The CDR3, as DNA: TGCGCCAGCAGCCCCCGTCCTAACAATGAGCAGTTCTTC. The encoded protein is CASSPRPNNEQFF. The V gene is TRBV4-3, the J gene TRBJ2-1, with D hard to call. Germline values: CDR1 LGHNA, CDR2 YSLEER. This CDR3 has 13 amino acids. V shed 4 bases and J shed 5 bases, with 9 bases lying between them.